This T cell receptor (beta chain) comes out of a study of monozygotic twins with cystic fibrosis. For the study at large: Roughly 3.3 micrograms of fragmented DNA underwent approximately 15 PCR cycles for library preparation. Findings of the study overall: Clonality was generally low (median about 0.0095), higher in the most severe patients. No link emerged between shared CDR3 counts and age, concordance or severity. V usage most resembled the co-twin in 13 of 16 pairs.

Deletions cut 1 base from V and 0 bases from J, with 23 bases between. CDR1 SGHRS and CDR2 YFSETQ come from the germline V gene. The CDR3 has 19 amino acids. Concerning this clone itself: Its matching antigen is unknown.

Assay used: immunoSEQ multiplex PCR; TCRdb lists only in-frame clones, some missing. The data hold tens of thousands of clones, with 90% to 95% observed a single time. V gene TRBV5-1 combines with J gene TRBJ2-7; D is possibly TRBD2 (5 bases). Specimen: blood. This receptor was obtained from a boy aged 2 to 9 with cystic fibrosis. The DNA for the CDR3 is TGCGCCAGCAGCTTGAGGTTTTGGGTACCGGGGATCTACTCCTACGAGCAGTACTTC. As protein: CASSLRFWVPGIYSYEQYF.